The 28 T cell receptor beta chains below come from one sample, sequenced in a study of low-dose radiotherapy and immunotherapy resistance in tumors. As to time point: after trial treatment. The treatment: LDRT plus nivolumab, ipilimumab, low-dose cyclophosphamide and aspirin (RACIN trial). Primers used for first-strand cDNA, a TRAV- and TRBV-specific set, covered both alpha and beta chains. Both a constant-region primer and a V-primer adapter served to amplify TCRs across roughly 20 PCR cycles. TCRdb called the reads again in MiXCR, with one record for every CDR3 protein. The sample contains 40,000 or so distinct CDR3 sequences, less than 30% of which appear only once. Sample: PBMCs, taken after low-dose radiotherapy plus immunotherapy. These receptors came from a male donor with prostate cancer.

As concerns this clonotype: The likely explanation is a read error, given a far larger clone one base away. The chain is built from TRBV7-2 and TRBJ2-5; possibly TRBD1 or TRBD2 for D (5 bases each). This CDR3 has 14 residues. V lost 5 bases and J 11 bases, leaving 21 bases between the germline ends. Per the germline V gene, CDR1 is SGHTA and CDR2 is FQGNSA. The CDR3: CASSPGAEMREQYF. Written as DNA, the CDR3 is TGTGCCAGCAGCCCCGGGGCAGAGATGAGGGAGCAGTACTTC.

This clonotype was seen many times. This chain links TRBV5-1 with TRBJ2-1; a possible D gene is TRBD2 (5 bases). Germline values: CDR1 SGHRS, CDR2 YFSETQ. V lost 4 bases and J 0 bases, leaving 20 bases between the germline ends. The CDR3 is 18 amino acids. CDR3 residues: CASSPGFPLAFSYNEQFF. The DNA of the CDR3 is TGCGCCAGCAGCCCAGGATTCCCCTTAGCGTTCTCCTACAATGAGCAGTTCTTC.

The sample holds many counts of this clonotype. The genes are TRBV10-3 and TRBJ2-7, with 9 bases fitting TRBD1. V lost 7 bases, J lost 5 bases, and 12 bases stayed unmatched. CDR1 is ENHRY, CDR2 SYGVKD, per germline. This CDR3 spans 15 amino acids. CDR3 coding DNA: TGTGCCATCAACGACCGGGACAGGGAGTCTGACGAGCAGTACTTC. It is translated as CAINDRDRESDEQYF.

This clonotype showed up many times. The V and J genes are TRBV19 and TRBJ2-3; D not certain. V gave up 5 bases and J gave up 2 bases, with 8 bases separating them. This CDR3 comprises 13 residues. Germline lookup yields CDR1 LNHDA and CDR2 SQIVND (reference sequence). The CDR3 DNA reads TGTGCCAGTAGTCCTGACACCACAGATACGCAGTATTTT. Its translation: CASSPDTTDTQYF.

On this clonotype itself: A far larger clone is off by one base, so a read error is likely. Without the conserved terminal phenylalanine or tryptophan, this CDR3 likely stems from a read error. The genes are TRBV10-2 and TRBJ2-7; D is possibly TRBD1 (6 bases). The closer fit of TRBJ2-1 to the DNA end suggests the J call may be wrong. Germline CDR1 and CDR2: WSHSY and SAAADI. This CDR3 spans 13 amino acids. CDR3 loop: CASRAGEYNEQFL. In DNA, the CDR3 is TGCGCCAGCAGGGCAGGGGAATACAATGAGCAGTTCCTC.

The chain combines TRBV24-1 with TRBJ2-3; tentatively, D is TRBD1 (5 bases). The CDR3 length is 15 residues. Germline CDR1 and CDR2: KGHDR and SFDVKD. V was shortened by 3 bases and J by 2 bases, with 11 bases between the two germline ends. For the CDR3, the DNA is TGTGCCACCAGTGATACCAGGGCGCCCACAGATACGCAGTATTTT. Its protein product is CATSDTRAPTDTQYF.

This clonotype was detected many times. V and J are TRBV6-1 and TRBJ2-3; 7 bases map to TRBD2. Germline CDR1 is MNHNS and CDR2 is SASEGT. The J segment lost 3 bases and the V segment lost 4 bases, leaving 13 bases of the junction unmatched. There are 17 residues in the CDR3. The CDR3 spells CASSGTTGGSWTDTQYF. The CDR3 coding sequence is TGTGCCAGCAGTGGAACAACCGGGGGGAGTTGGACAGATACGCAGTATTTT.

This clonotype has at least ten counts. The CDR3 nucleotides are TGTGCCAGCAGTGATCGGGGGTCCGATGGCTACACCTTC. It encodes CASSDRGSDGYTF. J is TRBJ1-2 and V is TRBV6-4; weak D call: TRBD1 (5 bases). Germline values: CDR1 MRHNA, CDR2 SNTAGT. The CDR3 is made up of 13 amino acids. The V end was cut by 3 bases, the J end by 6 bases, with 11 bases between.

There are many counts of this clonotype. The rearrangement joins TRBV6-4 to TRBJ1-3; unclear D gene. The CDR3 length is 15 residues. V dropped 6 bases and J dropped 0 bases, with 12 bases sitting between them. CDR1 is MRHNA, CDR2 SNTAGT, per germline. CDR3 DNA sequence: TGTGCCAGCAGGTCCGACACGACCTCTGGAAACACCATATATTTT. Protein product: CASRSDTTSGNTIYF.

This clonotype came up many times. A far larger clone is just one base off, so this is likely a read error. The V and J genes are TRBV26 and TRBJ2-3; the table names TRBD1, a call not compared with the DNA. TRBV26 is a known pseudogene. The CDR3 is 15 amino acids. The DNA for the CDR3 is TGTGCCAGCAGGTTACAGGGGGCTGGCACAGATACGCAGTATTTT. It specifies CASRLQGAGTDTQYF.

This clonotype was recorded many times. The chain uses TRBV7-9 and TRBJ1-2, with D unresolved. Germline V gene sequence: CDR1 SEHNR, CDR2 FQNEAQ (reference sequence). This CDR3 has 12 residues. V dropped 5 bases and J dropped 8 bases, with 12 bases sitting between them. The CDR3: CASSTRQGGYTF. Written as DNA, the CDR3 is TGTGCCAGCAGCACCAGACAAGGGGGCTACACCTTC.

Details on this clonotype: This is likely an artifact of a read error, given a far larger clone one base away. This chain uses TRBV5-3 with TRBJ2-3; 13 positions match TRBD2. TRBV5-3 counts as an open reading frame of uncertain function. This CDR3 has 18 amino acids. V was pared by 8 bases and J by 2 bases, with 14 bases of the junction left unmatched. The DNA for the CDR3 is TGTGCCAGCAGCGGGACTAGCGGGGAGTCTCCCAACACAGATACGCAGTATTTT. It specifies CASSGTSGESPNTDTQYF.

Comments on this clonotype: A single base is all that separates this from a far larger clone, so a read error is likely. The CDR3 nucleotides are TGTGCCAGCAGTTACGCCTTGGCAGATACGCAGTATTTT. Protein sequence: CASSYALADTQYF. J is TRBJ2-3 and V is TRBV6-6, with D unresolved. The V and J ends lost 2 bases and 4 bases respectively, with 7 bases between them. The CDR3 contains 13 residues. Germline CDR1 and CDR2: MNHNY and SVGAGI (reference sequence).

This clonotype was detected ten times or more. V gene TRBV19 combines with J gene TRBJ2-2; D is perhaps TRBD2 (5 bases). The V gene's germline CDR1 is LNHDA and CDR2 SQIVND (reference sequence). Trimming pared 5 bases from V and 3 bases from J, leaving 22 bases between. This CDR3 contains 18 residues. The CDR3 reads CASSAGTWTSGDTGELFF. CDR3 coding DNA: TGTGCCAGTAGTGCTGGAACCTGGACGTCCGGGGACACCGGGGAGCTGTTTTTT.

This clonotype was seen many times. V gene TRBV6-1 combines with J gene TRBJ2-7; possibly TRBD1 for D (8 bases). This CDR3 spans 15 amino acids. Germline CDR1 MNHNS, CDR2 SASEGT. V lost 8 bases and J lost 6, with 23 bases in between. The CDR3 coding sequence is TGTGCCAGCGATACAGGGGGGGTGGGCCAACGCGAGCAGTACTTC. Its translation: CASDTGGVGQREQYF.

This clonotype was seen only a few times. This chain links TRBV5-8 with TRBJ1-5; D is ambiguous. V lost 7 bases to trimming and J lost 7 bases, with 9 bases between them. This CDR3 region has 11 residues. Germline lookup yields CDR1 SGHTS and CDR2 YDEGEE. The CDR3 reads CASAELQPQHF. CDR3 DNA: TGTGCCAGCGCCGAGCTCCAGCCCCAGCATTTT.

At least ten counts were recorded for this clonotype. The gene calls are TRBV4-2 and TRBJ2-5; the match to TRBD2 covers 8 bases. J was trimmed by 2 bases and V by 0 bases; bases with no gene match: 14. The CDR3 totals 19 residues. CDR1 and CDR2 from the germline V gene are LGHNA and YNFKEQ. The CDR3 region has the DNA TGTGCCAGCAGCCAAGATGGCCTGCGGGGGGCCGGGGGTCAAGAGACCCAGTACTTC. The encoded protein is CASSQDGLRGAGGQETQYF.

Ten or more counts support this clonotype. The chain uses TRBV29-1 and TRBJ2-5, with 11 bases that match TRBD2. Germline-derived CDR1 and CDR2 are SQVTM and ANQGSEA. This CDR3 is 11 amino acids long. The J segment lost 5 bases and the V segment lost 8 bases, leaving 1 base of the junction unmatched. The CDR3 spells CSRTSGETQYF. DNA for the CDR3: TGCAGCAGGACTAGCGGGGAGACCCAGTACTTC.

The chain has TRBV18 and TRBJ1-5, with 8 bases that match TRBD1. CDR1 and CDR2 (germline): KGHSH, LQKENI. CDR3 length: 17 amino acids. J lost 5 bases, V lost 0 bases, and 9 bases had no gene match. The CDR3 nucleotides are TGTGCCAGCTCACCACCGGCCAGGGGGCGGGCAGATCAGCCCCAGCATTTT. This codes for CASSPPARGRADQPQHF.

This clonotype was picked up many times. The chain recombines TRBV27 with TRBJ1-1; D possibly corresponds to TRBD1 (6 bases). V shed 10 bases and J shed 5 bases, with 20 bases lying between them. CDR3 length: 14 amino acids. In germline, CDR1 is MNHEY, CDR2 SMNVEV (reference sequence). The CDR3 sequence is CANPDSGQGTEAFF. CDR3 coding DNA: TGTGCCAACCCTGACTCGGGGCAGGGGACTGAAGCTTTCTTT.

This chain joins TRBV20-1 and TRBJ2-1, with 9 bases matching TRBD2. The CDR3 is made up of 15 amino acids. Germline V gene data show CDR1 as DFQATT and CDR2 as SNEGSKA (reference sequence). The trim removed 1 base at V and 6 bases at J, leaving 7 bases unmatched. This CDR3 reads CSARGLAGISNEQFF. The CDR3 DNA reads as TGCAGTGCTAGAGGGCTAGCGGGAATCTCCAATGAGCAGTTCTTC.

In its sample, this clonotype was seen many times. The V call is TRBV20-1, the J call TRBJ1-2; TRBD1 aligns across 11 bases. J gave up 4 bases and V 1 base, and 5 bases lay outside the gene matches. The CDR3 is 15 amino acids. Germline assignment: CDR1 DFQATT and CDR2 SNEGSKA (reference sequence). The CDR3 loop is CSARGEGQGAYGYTF. In DNA, the CDR3 is TGCAGTGCTAGAGGGGAAGGACAGGGGGCCTATGGCTACACCTTC.

At least ten counts were recorded for this clonotype. This rearrangement joins TRBV6-2 or TRBV6-3 to TRBJ2-1; TRBD1 agrees at 8 bases. V gave up 4 bases and J gave up 1 base; unmatched junction bases: 3. The CDR3 contains 15 residues. The germline V gene encodes CDR1 MNHEY and CDR2 SVGEGT. The CDR3, as DNA: TGTGCCAGCAGTTGGACAGGGTCTTCCTACAATGAGCAGTTCTTC. Encoded protein: CASSWTGSSYNEQFF.

At least ten counts were recorded for this clonotype. The chain carries TRBV20-1 and TRBJ1-5, with a tentative D call TRBD1 (5 bases). CDR3 length equals 13 residues. CDR1 is DFQATT, CDR2 SNEGSKA, per germline (reference sequence). The V and J ends lost 4 bases and 1 base respectively, with 8 bases between them. CDR3 residues: CSATWGSNQPQHF. Here the CDR3 DNA reads TGCAGTGCTACGTGGGGGAGCAATCAGCCCCAGCATTTT.

This clonotype was seen a handful of times. The chain recombines TRBV6-2 or TRBV6-3 with TRBJ2-7; 8 bases are a match to TRBD1. After removal of 11 bases from V and 2 bases from J, the junction contained 5 bases not matched to a gene. The CDR3 is 12 amino acids. Germline-derived CDR1 and CDR2 are MNHEY and SVGEGT. The CDR3 loop reads CAGRQGTYEQYF. The CDR3 DNA is TGTGCCGGACGACAGGGGACCTACGAGCAGTACTTC.

This clonotype was found many times. The genes are TRBV5-4 and TRBJ2-5; 8 bases are a match to TRBD2. There are 15 residues in the CDR3. Germline assignment: CDR1 SGHNT and CDR2 YYREEE (reference sequence). V trimming: 4 bases; J trimming: 5 bases; junction bases outside the gene matches: 10. Here the CDR3 reads CASSQLAGGGETQYF. The DNA of the CDR3 is TGTGCCAGCAGCCAGCTCGCGGGGGGTGGTGAGACCCAGTACTTC. Using reference TRBV5-4 and TRBJ2-5 for the parts outside the CDR3, the full variable domain is ETGVTQSPTHLIKTRGQQVTLRCSSQSGHNTVSWYQQALGQGPQFIFQYYREEENGRGNFPPRFSGLQFPNYSSELNVNALELDDSALYLCASSQLAGGGETQYFGPGTRLLVL.

The table lists this clonotype with a count of one. With a far larger clone one base away, a read error is the likely cause. V and J are TRBV10-2 and TRBJ2-2; unclear D gene. The CDR3 extends over 12 amino acids. With 7 bases removed from V and 6 bases from J, the gap between germline ends came to 9 bases. Germline lookup yields CDR1 WSHSY and CDR2 SAAADI. For the CDR3, the DNA is TGCGCCAGCAATAATCCGTCCGGGGAGCTGTTTTTT. Amino acids: CASNNPSGELFF.

This clonotype was seen repeatedly, ten times or more. The V call is TRBV27, the J call TRBJ2-7; TRBD2 matches at 14 bases. The junction had 7 bases not matched to a gene; V was cut back by 3 bases and J by 6 bases. Per germline, CDR1 MNHEY and CDR2 SMNVEV (reference sequence). The length of the CDR3 is 16 residues. The CDR3 DNA is TGTGCCAGCAGTTTGAGAGCTGGGACTAGCGGGAGCGAGCAGTACTTC. As protein: CASSLRAGTSGSEQYF.